The 20 T cell receptor beta chains presented below share a single source sample, sequenced in a study of CD8+CD57+ T cells in acquired aplastic anemia. According to the study, genomic DNA was the template for TCR beta VDJ and CDR3 profiling. One entry per CDR3 protein, called by TCRdb with MiXCR from the reads. The repertoire holds roughly 260,000 distinct CDR3 sequences, 47% seen once, with 6.5% to 10% in the top ten. Selection for sequencing was limited to patients who had shown CD8+CD57+ cell expansion by flow cytometry. The source material was sorted CD4+, CD8+, or CD8+CD57+ T cells (not recorded which) from PBMCs. The receptors stem from a human donor with aplastic anemia.

The V gene is TRBV10-3, the J gene TRBJ1-2; 10 nucleotides agree with TRBD1. Germline CDR1 and CDR2: ENHRY and SYGVKD. V lost 5 bases and J lost 7; bases outside the gene matches: 4. The CDR3 has 13 residues. The CDR3 protein is CAISPGTGAGYTF. CDR3 nucleotides: TGTGCCATCAGTCCTGGGACAGGGGCTGGCTACACCTTC.

This clonotype came up once. The chain links TRBV6-1 to TRBJ1-2; 9 bases are shared with TRBD1. J lost 3 bases, V lost 8 bases, and 1 base had no gene match. Germline V gene sequence: CDR1 MNHNS, CDR2 SASEGT. CDR3 length equals 12 residues. As DNA, the CDR3 is TGTGCCAGCGGACAGGGGTACTATGGCTACACCTTC. Encoded protein: CASGQGYYGYTF.

The chain couples TRBV7-8 to TRBJ1-5; D gene ambiguous. Between the trimmed V and J ends, which lost 0 bases and 6 bases, there was a span of 6 bases. The germline CDR1 and CDR2 sequences are SGHVS and FQNEAQ. The CDR3 sequence is 13 residues long. The CDR3 protein is CASSLAGTQPQHF. The CDR3 region has the DNA TGTGCCAGCAGCTTAGCCGGCACTCAGCCCCAGCATTTT.

There are many counts of this clonotype. The chain uses TRBV7-9 and TRBJ2-7, with D maybe TRBD1 (6 bases). The CDR3 runs to 14 residues. CDR1 and CDR2 from the germline V gene are SEHNR and FQNEAQ (reference sequence). Trimming cost V 11 bases and J 4 bases, with 21 bases left between them. CDR3 DNA: TGTGCCTCAAGAGGGACAAGGACTGATTACGAGCAGTACTTC. This sequence encodes CASRGTRTDYEQYF.

This clonotype was seen only a few times. V and J are TRBV10-3 and TRBJ2-7; TRBD2 matches at 8 bases. The germline V gene has CDR1 ENHRY and CDR2 SYGVKD. With 2 bases clipped from V and 5 bases from J, the junction kept 5 bases outside the gene matches. This CDR3 comprises 14 residues. In DNA form, the CDR3 reads TGTGCCATCAGTGAGCCAGGGACTAGGAACGAGCAGTACTTC. It encodes CAISEPGTRNEQYF.

CDR3 region: CASRLGLASSYEQYV. The CDR3 DNA reads as TGTGCCAGCAGACTAGGACTAGCGAGCTCCTACGAGCAGTACGTC. The V and J genes are TRBV2 and TRBJ2-7, with 9 bases matching TRBD2. CDR1 SNHLY and CDR2 FYNNEI come from the germline V gene. Trimming cost V 6 bases and J 0 bases; bases outside gene matches: 6. The CDR3 spans 15 residues.

Concerning this clonotype: This may come from a read error, since a much larger clone is one base off. The final CDR3 position lacks the conserved phenylalanine or tryptophan, pointing to a likely read error. The J gene is TRBJ1-1, the V gene TRBV6-5, with D hard to call. V lost 6 bases and J lost 7, with 18 bases in between. CDR1 MNHEY and CDR2 SVGAGI come from the germline V gene. CDR3 size: 14 residues. The CDR3 sequence: CASSPRRHRGEAFL. CDR3 DNA: TGTGCCAGCAGCCCACGTCGACATAGAGGTGAAGCTTTCCTT.

This chain joins TRBV7-8 and TRBJ1-6, with D possibly being TRBD1 (5 bases). Germline CDR1 and CDR2: SGHVS and FQNEAQ. The CDR3 spans 15 residues. Trimming removed 0 bases from V and 6 bases from J, with 9 bases in between. CDR3 loop: CASSLAGPTNSPLHF. CDR3 in DNA: TGTGCCAGCAGCTTAGCGGGACCGACTAATTCACCCCTCCACTTT.

This chain connects TRBV29-1 to TRBJ2-7; TRBD1 agrees at 11 bases. The junction had 13 bases not matched to a gene; V was cut back by 3 bases and J by 9 bases. The CDR3 extends over 15 amino acids. Germline CDR1 reads SQVTM; CDR2 reads ANQGSEA. CDR3 region: CSVDRPGTGGKVQYF. CDR3 in DNA: TGCAGCGTTGATCGGCCCGGGACAGGGGGAAAAGTGCAGTACTTC.

Of note for this clonotype: It may be a read error: a sequence one base away is much more abundant. The chain employs TRBV14 and TRBJ2-7; D gene unclear. The V and J ends lost 3 bases and 5 bases respectively, with 14 bases between them. This CDR3 is built from 14 residues. Germline V lookup: CDR1 SGHDN, CDR2 FVKESK. The CDR3 reads CASSQKVGHHEQYF. The DNA for the CDR3 is TGTGCCAGCAGCCAGAAGGTCGGGCACCACGAGCAGTACTTC.

The chain recombines TRBV2 with TRBJ2-5, with D possibly matching TRBD2 (5 bases). The CDR3 is made up of 15 amino acids. V lost 6 bases and J lost 9, with 23 bases in between. CDR1 and CDR2 (germline): SNHLY, FYNNEI. CDR3 loop: CASRRSTTGNQPQYF. The CDR3 DNA follows: TGTGCCAGCAGGAGGTCGACGACGGGGAATCAGCCCCAGTACTTC.

V and J are TRBV20-1 and TRBJ1-4; TRBD1 agrees at 10 bases. J was trimmed by 13 bases and V by 4 bases; bases with no gene match: 9. The CDR3 sequence is 13 residues long. The germline gives CDR1 DFQATT, CDR2 SNEGSKA (reference sequence). CDR3 region: CSAKGQGRSRLFF. In nucleotides, the CDR3 is TGCAGTGCTAAGGGACAGGGGAGGTCGAGACTGTTTTTT.

This clonotype appeared many times. The J gene is TRBJ1-3, the V gene TRBV12-3 or TRBV12-4; 9 nucleotides line up with TRBD1. This CDR3 comprises 15 residues. V shed 4 bases and J 2 bases; nucleotides not matched to a gene: 3. CDR3 in DNA: TGTGCCAGCAGTTCCGGGACAGGGACTGGAAACACCATATATTTT. Amino acid sequence: CASSSGTGTGNTIYF.

This clonotype was found a few times. The chain employs TRBV25-1 and TRBJ1-6, with 7 bases fitting TRBD1. In germline, CDR1 is MGHDK, CDR2 SYGVNS. The CDR3 has 13 residues. CDR3 in DNA: TGTGCTAGACTCGGGACAGAGAATTCACCCCTCCACTTT. This encodes CARLGTENSPLHF.

This clonotype was counted at least ten times. The V and J genes are TRBV7-9 and TRBJ2-7; 9 positions match TRBD1. V was clipped by 4 bases and J by 5 bases; unmatched bases: 15. CDR3 length: 17 residues. The germline V gene encodes CDR1 SEHNR and CDR2 FQNEAQ (reference sequence). CDR3 bases: TGTGCCAGCAGCTCAGCGACGGCACCCGGGACAGGGAACGAGCAGTACTTC. It translates to CASSSATAPGTGNEQYF.

The rearrangement joins TRBV19 to TRBJ1-3; no clear D gene. Trimming stripped 7 bases from V and 0 bases from J, with 13 bases between. The germline V gene encodes CDR1 LNHDA and CDR2 SQIVND (reference sequence). The CDR3 has 15 residues. CDR3 amino acids: CASKGRNLSGNTIYF. The CDR3 region has the DNA TGTGCCAGTAAGGGCAGGAACCTCTCTGGAAACACCATATATTTT.

The J gene is TRBJ2-5, the V gene TRBV11-3; 15 nucleotides agree with TRBD2. Per the germline V gene, CDR1 is SGHNT and CDR2 is YENEEA. The V segment lost 5 bases and the J segment 2 bases; nucleotides outside the gene matches: 6. This CDR3 region has 17 residues. CDR3 nucleotides: TGTGCCAGCAGCACCCGGACTAGCGGGAGGGAACAAGAGACCCAGTACTTC. Translating it yields CASSTRTSGREQETQYF.

This clonotype came up many times. The chain recombines TRBV20-1 with TRBJ1-4; D call uncertain. In germline, CDR1 is DFQATT, CDR2 SNEGSKA (reference sequence). Deletions cut 3 bases from V and 4 bases from J, with 12 bases between. CDR3 length: 14 residues. The CDR3 DNA reads as TGCAGTGCTAGTCGGACGGAACATAATGAAAAACTGTTTTTT. Its protein product is CSASRTEHNEKLFF.

The rearrangement links TRBV7-6 to TRBJ1-1; the D is unclear. This CDR3 is built from 15 residues. V shed 1 base and J shed 1 base, with 10 bases lying between them. CDR1 is SGHVS, CDR2 FNYEAQ, per germline. DNA for the CDR3: TGTGCCAGCAGCTTAGAAGGACTGACGAACACTGAAGCTTTCTTT. It specifies CASSLEGLTNTEAFF.

Turning to this clonotype: This clone may be a read error of a much larger clone one base away. CDR3 in amino acids: CASIIRGGGSYGYTF. CDR3 in DNA: TGTGCCAGCATCATACGGGGCGGGGGTAGCTATGGCTACACCTTC. The rearrangement uses TRBV6-6 and TRBJ1-2, with TRBD1 as a possible D gene (5 bases). The CDR3 length is 15 residues. Deletions cut 7 bases from V and 4 bases from J, with 19 bases between. Germline V gives CDR1 MNHNY, CDR2 SVGAGI (reference sequence).